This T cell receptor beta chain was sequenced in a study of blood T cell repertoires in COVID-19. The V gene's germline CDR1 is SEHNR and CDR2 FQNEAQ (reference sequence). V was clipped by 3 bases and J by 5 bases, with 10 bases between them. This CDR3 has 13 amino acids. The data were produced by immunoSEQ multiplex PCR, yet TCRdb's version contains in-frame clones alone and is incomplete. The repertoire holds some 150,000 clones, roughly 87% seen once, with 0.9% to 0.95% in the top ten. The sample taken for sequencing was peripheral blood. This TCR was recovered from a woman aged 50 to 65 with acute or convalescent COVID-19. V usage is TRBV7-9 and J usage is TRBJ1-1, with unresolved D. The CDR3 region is CASSLPTGTEAFF. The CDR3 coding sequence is TGTGCCAGCAGCTTGCCGACGGGAACTGAAGCTTTCTTT.